Presented here are 23 T cell receptor beta chains from one specimen sequenced in a study of CD8 T cells in ankylosing spondylitis. Study findings and constraints: What seemed typical of ankylosing spondylitis blood was a TCR beta motif built from about 8 highly homologous variants.

Their antigens remain unidentified. A single record per CDR3 protein comes from TCRdb applying MiXCR to the 5' RACE reads. The table has about 800,000 distinct CDR3 sequences, 12% seen once. The sequencing input was blood, either unsorted or a sorted T cell fraction (not recorded which). These receptors all stem from a male donor with ankylosing spondylitis.

This clonotype occurred many times. This chain connects TRBV20-1 to TRBJ1-4; the D is unclear. V lost 2 bases and J lost 8, with 12 bases in between. The length of the CDR3 is 13 residues. The V gene's germline CDR1 is DFQATT and CDR2 SNEGSKA (reference sequence). CDR3 residues: CSARTGVKEKLFF. CDR3 in DNA: TGCAGTGCTAGAACGGGTGTGAAAGAAAAACTGTTTTTT.

The chain combines TRBV25-1 with TRBJ2-5; D gene uncertain. Germline V gene lookup returns CDR1 MGHDK and CDR2 SYGVNS. Trimming left V 1 base short and J 2 bases short, with 8 bases between. The CDR3 is 14 amino acids. This CDR3 is CASSESGGQETQYF. Written as DNA, the CDR3 is TGTGCCAGCAGTGAATCGGGTGGTCAAGAGACCCAGTACTTC.

CDR3 DNA sequence: TGTGCCAGCAGATTTTGGGACAGGTCCTACGACGAGCAGTACTTC. Amino acids: CASRFWDRSYDEQYF. This chain connects TRBV6-2 or TRBV6-3 to TRBJ2-7, with TRBD1 matching over 8 bases. The CDR3 length is 15 residues. Germline trimming cut 6 bases from V and 5 bases from J; bases unmatched to any gene: 12. CDR1 is MNHEY and CDR2 is SVGEGT in the germline V gene.

The table lists this clonotype with a few counts. The chain has TRBV6-2 or TRBV6-3 and TRBJ2-7; D call uncertain. Per the germline V gene, CDR1 is MNHEY and CDR2 is SVGEGT. Trimming cost V 7 bases and J 0 bases, with 13 bases left between them. This CDR3 has 14 amino acids. The CDR3 loop is CASKSQLRSYEQYF. The DNA of the CDR3 is TGTGCCAGCAAAAGCCAGTTACGCTCCTACGAGCAGTACTTC.

A few counts support this clonotype. V gene TRBV20-1 combines with J gene TRBJ2-7, with TRBD1 identical over 11 bases. The CDR3 runs to 14 residues. Germline V gene data show CDR1 as DFQATT and CDR2 as SNEGSKA (reference sequence). With 6 bases clipped from V and 2 bases from J, the junction kept 6 bases outside the gene matches. Written as DNA, the CDR3 is TGCAGTGCGGACTGGACAGGGGGCACCTACGAGCAGTACTTC. Translation gives CSADWTGGTYEQYF.

This clonotype turned up a few times. The J gene is TRBJ2-5, the V gene TRBV4-2; TRBD2 is a possible D gene (6 bases). V lost 1 base to trimming and J lost 2 bases, with 14 bases between them. Per germline, CDR1 LGHNA and CDR2 YNFKEQ. The CDR3 covers 16 residues. The CDR3 coding sequence is TGTGCCAGCAGCCAAGGGGGGAAGGAGGGTCAAGAGACCCAGTACTTC. Translation: CASSQGGKEGQETQYF.

This clonotype showed up just a few times. The chain combines TRBV20-1 with TRBJ1-6; 11 nucleotides align to TRBD1. The CDR3 extends over 18 amino acids. V lost 7 bases to trimming and J lost 2 bases; unmatched junction nucleotides: 13. Germline CDR1 is DFQATT and CDR2 is SNEGSKA (reference sequence). CDR3 residues: CSVTPGQGGPPYNSPLHF. The CDR3, as DNA: TGCAGTGTTACACCGGGACAGGGGGGTCCTCCCTATAATTCACCCCTCCACTTT.

The sample holds many counts of this clonotype. This chain joins TRBV20-1 and TRBJ1-3, with D unclear. CDR1 is DFQATT and CDR2 is SNEGSKA in the germline V gene (reference sequence). The length of the CDR3 is 11 residues. The CDR3 loop is CSAPSGNTIYF. The CDR3 DNA is TGCAGCGCTCCCTCTGGAAACACCATATATTTT.

This clonotype was detected many times. The V gene is TRBV29-1, the J gene TRBJ2-4, with D maybe TRBD1 (6 bases). The germline V and J ends were trimmed by 7 bases and 8 bases, with 15 bases remaining between them. Germline lookup yields CDR1 SQVTM and CDR2 ANQGSEA. The CDR3 consists of 12 residues. DNA for the CDR3: TGCAGCGCGATCCTGGACAGCTACATTCAGTACTTC. It yields the protein CSAILDSYIQYF.

This clonotype has more than one count but fewer than ten. The rearrangement uses TRBV5-1 and TRBJ2-5; possibly TRBD1 or TRBD2 for D (6 bases each). Per germline, CDR1 SGHRS and CDR2 YFSETQ. This CDR3 is built from 12 residues. Trimming removed 2 bases from V and 9 bases from J, with 11 bases in between. The CDR3 region is CASSFDRRAQYF. The CDR3 DNA is TGCGCCAGCAGCTTTGACAGGAGGGCCCAGTACTTC.

This clonotype has more than one count but fewer than ten. CDR3 residues: CASSFRVEAGELFF. The CDR3 nucleotides read TGTGCCAGCAGCTTTAGGGTAGAAGCCGGGGAGCTGTTTTTT. V and J are TRBV7-2 and TRBJ2-2; D gene unclear. The CDR3 covers 14 residues. CDR1 is SGHTA, CDR2 FQGNSA, per germline. The V gene lost 3 bases and the J gene lost 6 bases, with 11 bases spanning the gap.

The table lists this clonotype with a few counts. The CDR3 bases are TGCAGTGCTAGAGTTCGAAGGGGTGGCTACACCTTC. Translated, it gives CSARVRRGGYTF. The J gene is TRBJ1-2, the V gene TRBV20-1, with a tentative D call TRBD1 (5 bases). CDR1 and CDR2 (germline): DFQATT, SNEGSKA (reference sequence). Trimming left V 1 base short and J 7 bases short, with 10 bases between. The CDR3 spans 12 residues.

This clonotype was counted a few times. The chain recombines TRBV10-3 with TRBJ1-6, with 8 bases aligning to TRBD1. J was trimmed by 6 bases and V by 5 bases; bases with no gene match: 6. This CDR3 has 15 amino acids. The germline V gene has CDR1 ENHRY and CDR2 SYGVKD. This chain's CDR3 is CAISSGTGLNSPLHF. CDR3 in DNA: TGTGCCATCAGTTCCGGGACAGGCCTTAATTCACCCCTCCACTTT.

The rearrangement links TRBV20-1 to TRBJ1-2, with D hard to call. The germline V gene has CDR1 DFQATT and CDR2 SNEGSKA (reference sequence). CDR3 size: 12 residues. Trimming stripped 3 bases from V and 6 bases from J, with 11 bases between. CDR3 bases: TGCAGTGCTAGTCTACCGCCCCATGGCTACACCTTC. This codes for CSASLPPHGYTF.

This clonotype appeared a few times. The rearrangement links TRBV20-1 to TRBJ1-1; 8 positions match TRBD1. V lost 3 bases and J lost 4; bases outside the gene matches: 10. The CDR3 has 15 residues. In germline, CDR1 is DFQATT, CDR2 SNEGSKA (reference sequence). The CDR3 DNA is TGCAGTGCTAGTACCATTACAGGGGGGATCACTGAAGCTTTCTTT. Translated, it gives CSASTITGGITEAFF.

This clonotype was found once. The J gene is TRBJ1-1, the V gene TRBV12-3 or TRBV12-4; 7 bases agree with TRBD1. V was pared by 0 bases and J by 4 bases, with 2 bases of the junction left unmatched. This CDR3 comprises 14 residues. The CDR3 DNA is TGTGCCAGCAGTTTAGCCAGGGGGATCACTGAAGCTTTCTTT. Protein sequence: CASSLARGITEAFF.

The sample holds a few counts of this clonotype. This chain connects TRBV9 to TRBJ1-6; the match to TRBD1 covers 7 bases. J gave up 6 bases and V 5 bases, and 2 bases lay outside the gene matches. Looked up from germline, CDR1 is SGDLS and CDR2 is YYNGEE. The CDR3 is 13 residues long. The CDR3 loop reads CASRDRVNSPLHF. In nucleotides, the CDR3 is TGTGCCAGCAGAGACAGGGTTAATTCACCCCTCCACTTT.

This clonotype was counted a few times. The chain joins TRBV7-6 to TRBJ2-7; no clear D. Trimming took 0 bases from V and 6 from J, leaving 21 bases between them. This CDR3 region has 17 residues. The germline V gene encodes CDR1 SGHVS and CDR2 FNYEAQ. This CDR3 reads CASSLAIDGIYIGEQYF. The CDR3, as DNA: TGTGCCAGCAGCTTAGCGATCGACGGAATATATATTGGCGAGCAGTACTTC.

This clonotype was detected ten times or more. The genes are TRBV5-1 and TRBJ1-5, with D possibly being TRBD1 (5 bases). The CDR3 consists of 15 residues. With 3 bases removed from V and 0 bases from J, the gap between germline ends came to 10 bases. CDR1 is SGHRS and CDR2 is YFSETQ in the germline V gene. CDR3: CASSWGGDSNQPQHF. CDR3 DNA: TGCGCCAGCAGCTGGGGCGGAGATAGCAATCAGCCCCAGCATTTT.

This chain joins TRBV29-1 and TRBJ1-2; a weak D match, TRBD1 (5 bases). Germline V CDR1 and CDR2: SQVTM, ANQGSEA. V lost 0 bases to trimming and J lost 4 bases, with 21 bases between them. This CDR3 is 17 amino acids long. The CDR3 here is CSVEDRIRQRKGYGYTF. As DNA, the CDR3 is TGCAGCGTTGAAGATCGGATACGACAGCGAAAAGGCTATGGCTACACCTTC.

The chain is built from TRBV6-6 and TRBJ1-6; D is unclear. V was pared by 8 bases and J by 4 bases, with 9 bases between. The CDR3 has 13 amino acids. Germline lookup yields CDR1 MNHNY and CDR2 SVGAGI (reference sequence). The CDR3 sequence: CASRGQYNSPLHF. The CDR3 DNA reads as TGTGCCAGCCGGGGTCAATATAATTCACCCCTCCACTTT.

The V and J genes are TRBV29-1 and TRBJ2-7, with D maybe TRBD1 (6 bases). The CDR3 is 12 amino acids. CDR1 and CDR2 (germline): SQVTM, ANQGSEA. Trimming removed 4 bases from V and 3 bases from J, with 10 bases in between. This chain's CDR3 is CSVGPRGYEQYF. The CDR3 DNA follows: TGCAGCGTTGGGCCCAGGGGCTACGAGCAGTACTTC.

J is TRBJ2-5 and V is TRBV7-2; possibly TRBD1 for D (6 bases). This CDR3 has 16 residues. From germline, CDR1 is SGHTA and CDR2 FQGNSA. Between the trimmed V and J ends, which lost 2 bases and 2 bases, there was a span of 15 bases. The CDR3 sequence is CASSLIGGSWQETQYF. The CDR3 DNA is TGTGCCAGCAGCTTAATAGGGGGTTCTTGGCAAGAGACCCAGTACTTC.